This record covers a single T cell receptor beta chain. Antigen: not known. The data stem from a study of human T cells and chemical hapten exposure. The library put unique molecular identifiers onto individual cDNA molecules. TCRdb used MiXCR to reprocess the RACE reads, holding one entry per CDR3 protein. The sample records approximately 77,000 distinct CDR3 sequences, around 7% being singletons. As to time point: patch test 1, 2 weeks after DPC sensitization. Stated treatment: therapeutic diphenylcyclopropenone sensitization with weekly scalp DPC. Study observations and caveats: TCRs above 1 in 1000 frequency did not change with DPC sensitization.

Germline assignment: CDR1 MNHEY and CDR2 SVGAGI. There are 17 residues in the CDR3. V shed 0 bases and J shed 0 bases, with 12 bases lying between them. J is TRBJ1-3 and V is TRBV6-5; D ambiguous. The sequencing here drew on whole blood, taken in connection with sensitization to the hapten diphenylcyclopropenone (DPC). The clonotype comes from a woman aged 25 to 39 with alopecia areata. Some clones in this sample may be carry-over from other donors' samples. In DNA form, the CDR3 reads TGTGCCAGCAGTTACTCTCCCCCAGGTCTCTCTGGAAACACCATATATTTT. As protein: CASSYSPPGLSGNTIYF.